This T cell receptor beta chain was recovered during a study of identical twins. This clonotype was observed at least ten times. Using its own MiXCR run on the 5' RACE reads, TCRdb lists one record per CDR3 protein. The table includes around 570,000 distinct CDR3 sequences, more than 9% detected once. This sample also appeared in a second study, on yellow fever vaccine responses in identical twins.

The clonotype was recovered from a woman aged 18-29 years in good health. Sequenced sample: PBMCs.

CDR3 nucleotides: TGTGCCAGCAGTCGATCCGGGACGGACTCTAGCGGGGGGCACTCCTACGAGCAGTACTTC. It translates to CASSRSGTDSSGGHSYEQYF. The chain is built from TRBV12-3 or TRBV12-4 and TRBJ2-7; 11 bases align to TRBD2. The CDR3 covers 20 residues. V shed 5 bases, J shed 0 bases, and the junction held 18 bases outside the gene matches.